One and the same sample provided the 4 T cell receptor beta chains below, sequenced in a study of blood T cells in healthy people across ages. Through a sample-barcoded 5' primer and a J-beta primer mix, a second PCR was run for roughly 7 to 11 cycles. TCRdb re-called the 5' RACE reads through MiXCR, storing one row per CDR3 protein. The table records about 1.6 million distinct CDR3 sequences, 30% to 35% of them present only once. The sample taken for sequencing was blood. Receptors originate from a woman aged 25 to 39 in good health.

The chain is built from TRBV27 and TRBJ1-6; D is undetermined. Per germline, CDR1 MNHEY and CDR2 SMNVEV (reference sequence). V shed 8 bases and J shed 7 bases, with 9 bases lying between them. This CDR3 contains 12 residues. CDR3 DNA sequence: TGTGCCAGCTACACCCAAAATTCACCCCTCCACTTT. This gives the protein CASYTQNSPLHF.

The V gene is TRBV20-1, the J gene TRBJ1-2; the D is unclear. CDR1 and CDR2 from the germline V gene are DFQATT and SNEGSKA (reference sequence). Trimming cost V 0 bases and J 3 bases, with 17 bases left between them. CDR3 length: 16 amino acids. CDR3 nucleotide sequence: TGCAGTGCTAGAGATTGGCCCTCCTCCGACGACTATGGCTACACCTTC. It is translated as CSARDWPSSDDYGYTF.

This clonotype has a handful of counts. The CDR3 is CASRADRVDSQPQHF. The CDR3 nucleotides read TGTGCCAGCAGAGCCGACAGGGTTGACAGTCAGCCCCAGCATTTT. The chain combines TRBV2 with TRBJ1-5; 7 nucleotides match TRBD1. The CDR3 loop spans 15 amino acids. The V segment lost 6 bases and the J segment 6 bases; nucleotides outside the gene matches: 11. Germline-derived CDR1 and CDR2 are SNHLY and FYNNEI.

About this clonotype itself: One end of the junction fails to match germline, which may point to a read error. The V gene is TRBV5-1, the J gene TRBJ1-2; D remains unclear. In germline, CDR1 is SGHRS, CDR2 YFSETQ. This CDR3 is 14 amino acids long. In DNA form, the CDR3 reads TGCGCCAGCAGCACCCACGGTCCTGGCTATGGCTGCACCTTC. Translated, it gives CASSTHGPGYGCTF.